The next 5 T cell receptor beta chains were all read from a single sample in a study of shared clonotypes between healthy human individuals. Sequenced by immunoSEQ multiplex PCR; TCRdb stores in-frame clones only, minus some. The profile covers about 1.5 million clones, with 98% appearing a single time and approximately 0.44% taken by the ten largest. Material: naive CD4+ T cells sorted from blood. Subset defined: CD45RA+ positively selected. The source is a man aged 30 to 39 in good health.

This chain links TRBV4-3 with TRBJ2-3; D is unresolved. Germline values: CDR1 LGHNA, CDR2 YSLEER. The CDR3 spans 14 residues. V lost 0 bases and J lost 4, with 8 bases in between. The CDR3 reads CASSQEPRSDTQYF. The CDR3 DNA reads TGCGCCAGCAGCCAAGAGCCCCGCTCAGATACGCAGTATTTT.

The V and J genes are TRBV5-4 and TRBJ2-7, with 7 positions matching TRBD1. CDR3 length: 15 amino acids. After removal of 3 bases from V and 1 base from J, the junction contained 7 bases not matched to a gene. Per the germline V gene, CDR1 is SGHNT and CDR2 is YYREEE (reference sequence). The DNA of the CDR3 is TGTGCCAGCAGCTCCCCTGGACAGGTTTCCTACGAGCAGTACTTC. Its translation is CASSSPGQVSYEQYF.

The chain employs TRBV5-1 and TRBJ2-5; 9 bases line up with TRBD2. Germline V lookup: CDR1 SGHRS, CDR2 YFSETQ. With 0 bases clipped from V and 3 bases from J, the junction kept 9 bases outside the gene matches. The CDR3 has 17 residues. The CDR3 region is CASSLGLAGVGEETQYF. CDR3 nucleotides: TGCGCCAGCAGCTTGGGCTTAGCGGGAGTGGGGGAAGAGACCCAGTACTTC.

The chain recombines TRBV18 with TRBJ1-5, with D perhaps TRBD1 (5 bases). V was clipped by 2 bases and J by 5 bases, with 13 bases between them. This CDR3 has 15 amino acids. Per germline, CDR1 KGHSH and CDR2 LQKENI. The CDR3, as DNA: TGTGCCAGCTCACCAGGGCAGGGTTTCGATCAGCCCCAGCATTTT. Amino acids: CASSPGQGFDQPQHF.

The sample holds one count of this clone. The chain couples TRBV4-2 to TRBJ2-1; 8 bases line up with TRBD2. After removal of 0 bases from V and 3 bases from J, the junction contained 4 bases not matched to a gene. Germline lookup yields CDR1 LGHNA and CDR2 YNFKEQ. The CDR3 contains 16 residues. The CDR3 sequence: CASSQDALAVYNEQFF. CDR3 DNA: TGTGCCAGCAGCCAAGACGCACTAGCGGTCTACAATGAGCAGTTCTTC.